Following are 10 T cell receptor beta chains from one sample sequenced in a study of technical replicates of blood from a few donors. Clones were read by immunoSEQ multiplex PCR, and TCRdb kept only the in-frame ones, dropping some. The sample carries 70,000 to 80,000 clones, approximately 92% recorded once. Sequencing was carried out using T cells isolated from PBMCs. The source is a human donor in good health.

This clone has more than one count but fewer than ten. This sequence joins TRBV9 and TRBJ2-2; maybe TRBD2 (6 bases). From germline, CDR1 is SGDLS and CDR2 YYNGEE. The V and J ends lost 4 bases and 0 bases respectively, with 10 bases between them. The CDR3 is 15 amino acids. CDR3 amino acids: CASSFGSPNTGELFF. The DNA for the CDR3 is TGTGCCAGCAGCTTCGGGAGTCCGAACACCGGGGAGCTGTTTTTT.

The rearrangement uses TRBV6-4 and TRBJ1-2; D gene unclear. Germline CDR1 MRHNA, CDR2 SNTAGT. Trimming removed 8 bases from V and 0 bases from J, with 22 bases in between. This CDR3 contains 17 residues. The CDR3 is CASHSRPGPTTNYGYTF. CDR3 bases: TGTGCCAGCCACTCGCGCCCGGGTCCCACAACTAACTATGGCTACACCTTC.

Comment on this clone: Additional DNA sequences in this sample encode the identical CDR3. The DNA for the CDR3 is TGTGCCAGCAGCGTAGGACAGGGGGCCTACGAGCAGTACTTC. Its protein is CASSVGQGAYEQYF. The rearrangement joins TRBV9 to TRBJ2-7; 9 nucleotides agree with TRBD1. This CDR3 comprises 14 residues. Germline trimming cut 0 bases from V and 2 bases from J; bases unmatched to any gene: 0. CDR1 is SGDLS, CDR2 YYNGEE, per germline.

CDR3 in DNA: TGTGCCAGCAGCTTAAACATCGGGGAGTCTAATGAAAAACTGTTTTTT. As protein: CASSLNIGESNEKLFF. This sequence joins TRBV7-8 and TRBJ1-4; D ambiguous. The CDR3 has 16 amino acids. CDR1 and CDR2 from the germline V gene are SGHVS and FQNEAQ. The V gene lost 2 bases and the J gene lost 3 bases, with 13 bases spanning the gap.

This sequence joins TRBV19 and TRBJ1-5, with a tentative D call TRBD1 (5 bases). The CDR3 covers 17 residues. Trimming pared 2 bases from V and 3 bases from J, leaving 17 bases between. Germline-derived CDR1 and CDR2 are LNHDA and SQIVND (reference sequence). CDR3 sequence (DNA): TGTGCCAGTAGTATATCGGCAGGGAGGATGATCAATCAGCCCCAGCATTTT. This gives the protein CASSISAGRMINQPQHF.

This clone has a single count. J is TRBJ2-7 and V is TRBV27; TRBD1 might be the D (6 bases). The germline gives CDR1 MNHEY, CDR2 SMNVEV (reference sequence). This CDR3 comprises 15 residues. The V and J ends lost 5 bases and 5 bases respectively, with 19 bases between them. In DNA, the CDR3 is TGTGCCAGCAGTCTGGCAGGGGCAGGGGCCCACGAGCAGTACTTC. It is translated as CASSLAGAGAHEQYF.

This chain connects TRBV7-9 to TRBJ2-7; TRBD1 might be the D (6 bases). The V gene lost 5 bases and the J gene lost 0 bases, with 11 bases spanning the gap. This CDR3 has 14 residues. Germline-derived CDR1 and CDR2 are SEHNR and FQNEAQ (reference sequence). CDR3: CASSRGHSSYEQYF. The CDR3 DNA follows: TGTGCCAGCAGCCGGGGACACAGCTCCTACGAGCAGTACTTC.

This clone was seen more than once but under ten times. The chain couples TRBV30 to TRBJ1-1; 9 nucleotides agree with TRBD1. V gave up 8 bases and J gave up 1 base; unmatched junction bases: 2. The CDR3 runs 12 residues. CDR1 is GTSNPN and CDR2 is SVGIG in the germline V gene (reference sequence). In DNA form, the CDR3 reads TGTGCCAGGGACAGGGCGAACACTGAAGCTTTCTTT. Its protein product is CARDRANTEAFF.

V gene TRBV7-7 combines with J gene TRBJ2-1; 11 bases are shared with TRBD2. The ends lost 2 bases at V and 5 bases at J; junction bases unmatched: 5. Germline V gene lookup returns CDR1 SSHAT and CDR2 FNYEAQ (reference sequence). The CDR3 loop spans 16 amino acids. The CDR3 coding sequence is TGTGCCAGCAGCTTACTAGCGGGAGGTGGGCACAATGAGCAGTTCTTC. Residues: CASSLLAGGGHNEQFF. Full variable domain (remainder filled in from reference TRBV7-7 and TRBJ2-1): GAGVSQSPRYKVTKRGQDVTLRCDPISSHATLYWYQQALGQGPEFLTYFNYEAQPDKSGLPSDRFSAERPEGSISTLTIQRTEQRDSAMYRCASSLLAGGGHNEQFFGPGTRLTVL.

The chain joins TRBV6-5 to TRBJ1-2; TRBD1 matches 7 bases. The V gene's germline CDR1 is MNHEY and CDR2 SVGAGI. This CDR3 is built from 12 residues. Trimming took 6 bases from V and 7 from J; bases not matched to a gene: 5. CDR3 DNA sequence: TGTGCCAGCAGCCTACAGGGGTCTGGCTACACCTTC. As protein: CASSLQGSGYTF.